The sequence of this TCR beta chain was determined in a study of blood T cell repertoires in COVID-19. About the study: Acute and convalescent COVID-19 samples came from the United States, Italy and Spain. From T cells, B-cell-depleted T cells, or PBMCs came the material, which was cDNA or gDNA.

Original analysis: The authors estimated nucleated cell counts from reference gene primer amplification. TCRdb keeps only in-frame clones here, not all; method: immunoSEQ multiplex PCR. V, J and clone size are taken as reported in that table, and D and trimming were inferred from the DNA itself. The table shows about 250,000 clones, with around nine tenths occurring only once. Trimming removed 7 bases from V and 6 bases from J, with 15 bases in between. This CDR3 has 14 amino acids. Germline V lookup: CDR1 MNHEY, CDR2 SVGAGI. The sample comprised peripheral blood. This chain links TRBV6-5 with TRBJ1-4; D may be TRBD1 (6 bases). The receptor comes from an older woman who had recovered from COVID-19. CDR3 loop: CASTQQGTYEKLFF. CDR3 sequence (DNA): TGTGCCAGCACTCAACAGGGTACATATGAAAAACTGTTTTTT.